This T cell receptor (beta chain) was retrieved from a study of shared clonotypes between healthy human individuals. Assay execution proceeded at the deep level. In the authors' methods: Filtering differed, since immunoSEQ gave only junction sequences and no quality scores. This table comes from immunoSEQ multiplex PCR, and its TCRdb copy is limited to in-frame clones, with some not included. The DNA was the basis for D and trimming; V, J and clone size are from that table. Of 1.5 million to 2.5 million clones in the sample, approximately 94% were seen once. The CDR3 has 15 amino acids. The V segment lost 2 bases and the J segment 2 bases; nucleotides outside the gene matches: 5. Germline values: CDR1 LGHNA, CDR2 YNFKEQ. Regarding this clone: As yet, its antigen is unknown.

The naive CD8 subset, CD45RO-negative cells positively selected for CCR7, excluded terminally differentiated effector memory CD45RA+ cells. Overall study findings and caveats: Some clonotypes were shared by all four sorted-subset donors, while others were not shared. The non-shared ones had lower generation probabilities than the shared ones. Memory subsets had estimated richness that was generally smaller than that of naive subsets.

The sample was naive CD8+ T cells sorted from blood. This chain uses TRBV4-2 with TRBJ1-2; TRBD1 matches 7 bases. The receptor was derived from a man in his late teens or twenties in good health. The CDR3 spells CASSQPGQQNYGYTF. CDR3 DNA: TGTGCCAGCAGCCAACCGGGACAGCAAAACTATGGCTACACCTTC.